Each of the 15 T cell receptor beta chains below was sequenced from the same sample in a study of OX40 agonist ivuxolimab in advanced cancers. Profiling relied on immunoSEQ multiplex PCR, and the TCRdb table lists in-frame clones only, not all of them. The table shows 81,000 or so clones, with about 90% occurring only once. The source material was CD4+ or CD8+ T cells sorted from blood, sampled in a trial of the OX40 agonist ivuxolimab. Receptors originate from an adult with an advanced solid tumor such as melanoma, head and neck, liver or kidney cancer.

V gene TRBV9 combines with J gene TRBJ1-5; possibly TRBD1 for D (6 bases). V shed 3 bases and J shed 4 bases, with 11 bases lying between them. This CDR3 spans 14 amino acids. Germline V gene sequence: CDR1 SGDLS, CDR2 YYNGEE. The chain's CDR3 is CASSATGLNQPQHF. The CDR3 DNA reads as TGTGCCAGCAGCGCAACAGGGCTTAATCAGCCCCAGCATTTT.

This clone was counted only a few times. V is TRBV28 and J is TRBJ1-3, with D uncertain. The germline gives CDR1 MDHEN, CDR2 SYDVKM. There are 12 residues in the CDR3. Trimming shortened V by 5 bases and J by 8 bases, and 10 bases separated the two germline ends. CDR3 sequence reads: CASSLTRHTIYF. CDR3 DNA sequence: TGTGCCAGCAGTCTTACCCGGCACACCATATATTTT.

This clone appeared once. The CDR3 protein is CASSLLNTEAFF. DNA for the CDR3: TGTGCCAGCAGTCTTCTGAACACTGAAGCTTTCTTT. The genes are TRBV28 and TRBJ1-1; D is unclear. The CDR3 is 12 amino acids. Germline loops: CDR1 MDHEN, CDR2 SYDVKM. V was clipped by 5 bases and J by 0 bases, with 4 bases between them.

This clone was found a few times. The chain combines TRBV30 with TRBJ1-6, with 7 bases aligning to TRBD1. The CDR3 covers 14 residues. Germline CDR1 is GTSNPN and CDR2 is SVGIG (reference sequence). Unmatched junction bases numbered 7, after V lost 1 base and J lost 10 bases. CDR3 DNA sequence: TGTGCCTGGAGTGGGCTGACAGGGAGATCACCCCTCCACTTT. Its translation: CAWSGLTGRSPLHF.

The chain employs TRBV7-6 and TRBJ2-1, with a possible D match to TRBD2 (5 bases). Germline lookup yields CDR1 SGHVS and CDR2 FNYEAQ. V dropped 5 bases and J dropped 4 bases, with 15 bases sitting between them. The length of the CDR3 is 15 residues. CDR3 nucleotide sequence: TGTGCCAGCAGCCACGAAGCGGAGCCGTACAATGAGCAGTTCTTC. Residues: CASSHEAEPYNEQFF.

The CDR3 DNA reads TGTGCCAGCAGCCACTCCTACAATGAGCAGTTCTTC. It specifies CASSHSYNEQFF. The V and J genes are TRBV7-9 and TRBJ2-1; D uncertain. This CDR3 region has 12 residues. V dropped 5 bases and J dropped 0 bases, with 2 bases sitting between them. CDR1 and CDR2 from the germline V gene are SEHNR and FQNEAQ (reference sequence).

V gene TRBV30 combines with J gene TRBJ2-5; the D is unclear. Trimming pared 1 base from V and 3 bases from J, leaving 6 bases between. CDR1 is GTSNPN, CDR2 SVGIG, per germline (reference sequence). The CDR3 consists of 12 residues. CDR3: CAWSESKETQYF. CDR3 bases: TGTGCCTGGAGTGAGAGCAAAGAGACCCAGTACTTC.

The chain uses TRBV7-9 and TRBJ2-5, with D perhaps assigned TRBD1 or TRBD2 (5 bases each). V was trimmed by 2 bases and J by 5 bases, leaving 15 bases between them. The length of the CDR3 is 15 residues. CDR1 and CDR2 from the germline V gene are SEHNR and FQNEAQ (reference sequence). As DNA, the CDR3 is TGTGCCAGCAGCTTATCAGCAGGGAGAGGGGAGACCCAGTACTTC. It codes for CASSLSAGRGETQYF.

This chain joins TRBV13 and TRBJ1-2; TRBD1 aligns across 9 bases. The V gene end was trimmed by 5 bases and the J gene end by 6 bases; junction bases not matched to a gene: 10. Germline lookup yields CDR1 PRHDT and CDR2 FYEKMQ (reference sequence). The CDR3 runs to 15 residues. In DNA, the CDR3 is TGTGCCAGCAGCCTGAGGGGACAGGGTTTAAATGGCTACACCTTC. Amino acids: CASSLRGQGLNGYTF.

CDR3 sequence: CASGLGSGPKNEQFF. CDR3 coding DNA: TGTGCTAGTGGTTTGGGTAGCGGGCCCAAGAATGAGCAGTTCTTC. The rearrangement uses TRBV12-5 and TRBJ2-1; TRBD2 agrees at 7 bases. Per the germline V gene, CDR1 is LGHNT and CDR2 is FRNRAP. V lost 1 base to trimming and J lost 7 bases; unmatched junction nucleotides: 7. This CDR3 comprises 15 residues.

The CDR3, as DNA: TGTGCCAGCAGCACAGTGGAGTGGCCCCAGCATTTT. Amino acids: CASSTVEWPQHF. The chain links TRBV6-1 to TRBJ1-5, with D uncertain. Germline V gene data show CDR1 as MNHNS and CDR2 as SASEGT. The CDR3 extends over 12 amino acids. V lost 6 bases and J lost 9, with 12 bases in between.

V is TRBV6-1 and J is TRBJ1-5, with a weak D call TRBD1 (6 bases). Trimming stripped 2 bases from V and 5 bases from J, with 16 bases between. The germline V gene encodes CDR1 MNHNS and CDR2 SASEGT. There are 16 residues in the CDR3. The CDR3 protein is CASSEWYRKGDQPQHF. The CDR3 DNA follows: TGTGCCAGCAGTGAATGGTATAGGAAGGGGGATCAGCCCCAGCATTTT.

CDR3 residues: CASSQEGYGNYGYTF. Written as DNA, the CDR3 is TGTGCCAGCAGCCAAGAAGGGTATGGGAACTATGGCTACACCTTC. The chain recombines TRBV4-2 with TRBJ1-2; D gene ambiguous. The CDR3 is 15 residues long. V lost 0 bases and J 2 bases, leaving 10 bases between the germline ends. CDR1 LGHNA and CDR2 YNFKEQ come from the germline V gene.

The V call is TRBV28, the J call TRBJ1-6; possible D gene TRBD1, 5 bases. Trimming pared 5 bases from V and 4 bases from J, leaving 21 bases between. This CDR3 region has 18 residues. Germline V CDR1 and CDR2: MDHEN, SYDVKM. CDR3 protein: CASSVGRDVGIYNSPLHF. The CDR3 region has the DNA TGTGCCAGCAGTGTCGGCAGGGACGTGGGGATTTATAATTCACCCCTCCACTTT. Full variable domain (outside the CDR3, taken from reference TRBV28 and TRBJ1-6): DVKVTQSSRYLVKRTGEKVFLECVQDMDHENMFWYRQDPGLGLRLIYFSYDVKMKEKGDIPEGYSVSREKKERFSLILESASTNQTSMYLCASSVGRDVGIYNSPLHFGNGTRLTVT.

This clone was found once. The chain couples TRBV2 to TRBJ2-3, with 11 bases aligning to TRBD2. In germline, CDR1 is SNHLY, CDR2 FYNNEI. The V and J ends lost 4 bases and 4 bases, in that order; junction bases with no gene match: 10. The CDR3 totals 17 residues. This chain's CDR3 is CASSALAGGSYSDTQYF. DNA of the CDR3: TGTGCCAGCAGTGCTCTAGCGGGAGGAAGTTATTCAGATACGCAGTATTTT.